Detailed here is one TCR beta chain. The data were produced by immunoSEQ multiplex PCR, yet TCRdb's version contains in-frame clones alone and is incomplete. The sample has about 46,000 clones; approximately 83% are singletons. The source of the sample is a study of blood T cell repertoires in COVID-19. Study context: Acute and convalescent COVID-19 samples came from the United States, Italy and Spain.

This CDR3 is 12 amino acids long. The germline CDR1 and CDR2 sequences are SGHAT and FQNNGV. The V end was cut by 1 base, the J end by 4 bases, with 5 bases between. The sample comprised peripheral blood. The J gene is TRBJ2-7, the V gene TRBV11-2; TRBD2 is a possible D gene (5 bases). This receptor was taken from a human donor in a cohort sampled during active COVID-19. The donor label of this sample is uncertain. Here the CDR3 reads CASSLAGYEQYF. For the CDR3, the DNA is TGTGCCAGCAGCTTAGCGGGGTACGAGCAGTACTTC.